The clone carrying this TCR beta chain was observed once. Its antigen is unknown. Profiling relied on immunoSEQ multiplex PCR, and the TCRdb table lists in-frame clones only, not all of them. The sample records over a million clones, around 95% being singletons. The source of the sample is a study of shared clonotypes between healthy human individuals. V lost 6 bases to trimming and J lost 0 bases, with 14 bases between them. CDR3 length: 15 amino acids. The germline CDR1 and CDR2 sequences are KGHSH and LQKENI. Broader study findings: Against clonotypes common to all four donors, non-shared ones had lower generation probabilities. Relative to memory subsets, naive subsets generally showed larger estimated richness.

This receptor was obtained from a young man in good health. The chain joins TRBV18 to TRBJ1-2; D is ambiguous. Sequenced sample: naive CD4+ T cells sorted from blood. The subset: CD45RA+ positively selected. CDR3 sequence (DNA): TGTGCCAGCTCCGGAAGGTCGTCGTCTAACTATGGCTACACCTTC. It translates to CASSGRSSSNYGYTF. Complete variable domain (other parts from reference TRBV18 and TRBJ1-2): NAGVMQNPRHLVRRRGQEARLRCSPMKGHSHVYWYRQLPEEGLKFMVYLQKENIIDESGMPKERFSAEFPKEGPSILRIQQVVRGDSAAYFCASSGRSSSNYGYTFGSGTRLTVV.